Below, 23 T cell receptor beta chains from the same sample are listed, as sequenced in a study of vaccination and CD4 T cells after COVID-19. Their antigens remain unidentified. With the Oncomine TCR Beta short-read assay, DNA from cultured CD4+ T cells was sequenced. TCRdb analysed the PCR reads with MiXCR anew, one entry per CDR3 protein. Of 8,500 to 11,000 distinct CDR3 sequences detected, approximately 64% appear once; the ten largest clones hold around 28%. As for treatment: roughly 10-day PBMC culture with coronavirus spike peptide pools or control peptides (ViraFEST assay). The sample consisted of CD4+ T cells from blood, cultured in vitro. The receptors derive from a human donor who had recovered from COVID-19.

The J gene is TRBJ2-1, the V gene TRBV10-3; perhaps D is TRBD1 or TRBD2 (5 bases each). CDR1 ENHRY and CDR2 SYGVKD come from the germline V gene. The CDR3 loop spans 15 amino acids. The germline V and J ends were trimmed by 6 bases and 2 bases, with 14 bases remaining between them. The CDR3 DNA follows: TGTGCCATCAGCGCCGGGGCCCCGACCTACAATGAGCAGTTCTTC. This encodes CAISAGAPTYNEQFF.

The chain recombines TRBV12-3 or TRBV12-4 with TRBJ2-7, with D tentatively TRBD1 (6 bases). The ends were cut back, 6 bases at V and 7 bases at J, with 16 bases in the middle. The CDR3 sequence is 13 residues long. In DNA, the CDR3 is TGTGCCAGCAGCTGGGGGCCCCGGAGGGAGCAGTACTTC. This encodes CASSWGPRREQYF.

V gene TRBV4-1 combines with J gene TRBJ2-5; D is possibly TRBD2 (6 bases). Between the trimmed V and J ends, which lost 1 base and 5 bases, there was a span of 14 bases. Germline CDR1 MGHRA, CDR2 YSYEKL. This CDR3 is 15 amino acids long. CDR3 in amino acids: CASSQGRVPLETQYF. The CDR3 DNA sequence: TGCGCCAGCAGCCAAGGGAGGGTCCCTCTTGAGACCCAGTACTTC.

The rearrangement joins TRBV18 to TRBJ2-5; D gene unclear. The germline V gene has CDR1 KGHSH and CDR2 LQKENI. This CDR3 contains 15 residues. Trimming removed 4 bases from V and 0 bases from J, with 12 bases in between. CDR3: CASSRSGPNQETQYF. The CDR3 nucleotides read TGTGCCAGCTCACGGTCCGGGCCAAACCAAGAGACCCAGTACTTC. The entire variable domain, with the rest obtained from reference TRBV18 and TRBJ2-5, is as follows: NAGVMQNPRHLVRRRGQEARLRCSPMKGHSHVYWYRQLPEEGLKFMVYLQKENIIDESGMPKERFSAEFPKEGPSILRIQQVVRGDSAAYFCASSRSGPNQETQYFGPGTRLLVL.

The chain carries TRBV18 and TRBJ1-1; 9 bases are shared with TRBD1. Germline CDR1 and CDR2: KGHSH and LQKENI. V lost 3 bases, J lost 10 bases, and 9 bases stayed unmatched. The CDR3 has 14 residues. CDR3 DNA: TGTGCCAGCTCACCTACCGACAGGGGGTGGGGAGCTTTCTTT. Its protein product is CASSPTDRGWGAFF.

The chain is built from TRBV2 and TRBJ1-2; maybe TRBD1 (5 bases). Germline CDR1 and CDR2: SNHLY and FYNNEI. The CDR3 sequence is 14 residues long. Trimming pared 7 bases from V and 4 bases from J, leaving 16 bases between. Here the CDR3 DNA reads TGTGCCAGCATCGATGAGGGGACCGGCTATGGCTACACCTTC. This translates into CASIDEGTGYGYTF.

V usage is TRBV10-3 and J usage is TRBJ2-1, with 7 bases matching TRBD2. Unmatched junction bases numbered 9, after V lost 10 bases and J lost 6 bases. Germline CDR1 is ENHRY and CDR2 is SYGVKD. There are 13 residues in the CDR3. DNA of the CDR3: TGTGCCACCAGGGAGGGATTAGTCAATGAGCAGTTCTTC. Translation gives CATREGLVNEQFF.

The gene calls are TRBV2 and TRBJ2-2, with 8 bases identical to TRBD1. The V gene's germline CDR1 is SNHLY and CDR2 FYNNEI. CDR3 length: 15 residues. V shed 7 bases and J 6 bases; nucleotides not matched to a gene: 10. DNA for the CDR3: TGTGCCAGCACCACCCGACAGGGGACCGCCGGGGAGCTGTTTTTT. Encoded protein: CASTTRQGTAGELFF.

CDR3 in DNA: TGTGCCACCGGAACGAACACTGAAGCTTTCTTT. Translating gives CATGTNTEAFF. V usage is TRBV15 and J usage is TRBJ1-1; D unclear. Germline loops: CDR1 LNHNV, CDR2 YYDKDF (reference sequence). CDR3 length: 11 amino acids. V lost 8 bases, J lost 1 base, and 5 bases lay in between.

V usage is TRBV20-1 and J usage is TRBJ2-5; no definite D call. This CDR3 spans 13 amino acids. The V end lost 1 base, the J end lost 1 base, and 7 bases lay between the germline ends. CDR1 and CDR2 (germline): DFQATT, SNEGSKA (reference sequence). The CDR3: CSARVNSQETQYF. Here the CDR3 DNA reads TGCAGTGCTAGAGTAAATAGCCAAGAGACCCAGTACTTC.

This sequence joins TRBV27 and TRBJ2-5; D possibly corresponds to TRBD1 (5 bases). The CDR3 is 13 amino acids. Deletions cut 5 bases from V and 3 bases from J, with 10 bases between. CDR1 MNHEY and CDR2 SMNVEV come from the germline V gene (reference sequence). This chain's CDR3 is CASSTSREETQYF. CDR3 nucleotide sequence: TGTGCCAGCAGTACCTCCAGGGAAGAGACCCAGTACTTC.

This chain uses TRBV6-5 with TRBJ2-1; D might be TRBD2 (6 bases). The germline gives CDR1 MNHEY, CDR2 SVGAGI. V dropped 4 bases and J dropped 7 bases, with 14 bases sitting between them. The CDR3 runs 14 residues. The CDR3 sequence: CASSFSGRRNEQFF. The CDR3 DNA is TGTGCCAGCAGTTTTTCTGGGAGGAGGAATGAGCAGTTCTTC.

The chain couples TRBV7-9 to TRBJ1-4; D unresolved. Trimming removed 2 bases at V and 5 bases at J, with 6 bases between. Germline-derived CDR1 and CDR2 are SEHNR and FQNEAQ (reference sequence). This CDR3 comprises 13 residues. CDR3 sequence: CASSLNLNEKLFF. For the CDR3, the DNA is TGTGCCAGCAGCTTAAACCTAAATGAAAAACTGTTTTTT.

The V gene is TRBV7-2, the J gene TRBJ2-1; D is unclear. Germline V CDR1 and CDR2: SGHTA, FQGNSA. V was trimmed by 5 bases and J by 5 bases, leaving 10 bases between them. The CDR3 contains 13 residues. CDR3: CASSPYNNNEQFF. The CDR3 region has the DNA TGTGCCAGCAGCCCCTACAATAACAATGAGCAGTTCTTC.

This chain uses TRBV6-2 or TRBV6-3 with TRBJ2-7; D assignment may be TRBD1 or TRBD2 (5 bases each). V gave up 3 bases and J gave up 5 bases, with 14 bases separating them. This CDR3 has 14 amino acids. The germline gives CDR1 MNHEY, CDR2 SVGEGT. Written as DNA, the CDR3 is TGTGCCAGCAGTTATTCGGCAGGGAGCAACGAGCAGTACTTC. It translates to CASSYSAGSNEQYF.

The chain recombines TRBV24-1 with TRBJ2-1; a weak D match, TRBD2 (7 bases). V was clipped by 7 bases and J by 4 bases, with 22 bases between them. CDR1 and CDR2 (germline): KGHDR, SFDVKD. This CDR3 comprises 17 residues. The CDR3 spells CATSHPGGRLNYNEQFF. The DNA of the CDR3 is TGTGCCACCAGCCATCCGGGGGGCCGACTCAATTACAATGAGCAGTTCTTC.

The chain joins TRBV20-1 to TRBJ2-7; tentatively, D is TRBD2 (5 bases). The germline V gene has CDR1 DFQATT and CDR2 SNEGSKA (reference sequence). This CDR3 has 14 amino acids. V shed 4 bases and J shed 2 bases, with 15 bases lying between them. Written as DNA, the CDR3 is TGCAGTGCTAACCGCAAACTAGTCACCTACGAGCAGTACTTC. Protein: CSANRKLVTYEQYF.

The chain employs TRBV30 and TRBJ2-3; 7 bases map to TRBD1. The CDR3 spans 16 residues. Germline V gene data show CDR1 as GTSNPN and CDR2 as SVGIG (reference sequence). Trimming removed 7 bases from V and 0 bases from J; junction bases left unmatched: 13. CDR3 nucleotide sequence: TGTGCCTCCCCCCATGGGGACAGACCTAGCACAGATACGCAGTATTTT. Residues: CASPHGDRPSTDTQYF.

This clonotype occurred a few times. J is TRBJ1-6 and V is TRBV11-2, with 10 bases identical to TRBD1. Germline trimming cut 5 bases from V and 5 bases from J; bases unmatched to any gene: 9. There are 17 residues in the CDR3. Per the germline V gene, CDR1 is SGHAT and CDR2 is FQNNGV. CDR3 loop: CASSRLTGGFDNSPLHF. Here the CDR3 DNA reads TGTGCCAGCAGCAGGTTGACAGGGGGCTTTGATAATTCACCCCTCCACTTT.

This clonotype has only a few counts. J is TRBJ2-3 and V is TRBV7-2; D gene unclear. Trimming cost V 3 bases and J 5 bases, with 6 bases left between them. CDR3 size: 12 residues. CDR1 SGHTA and CDR2 FQGNSA come from the germline V gene. The CDR3 sequence is CASSFSRDTQYF. CDR3 DNA: TGTGCCAGCAGCTTTTCGAGAGATACGCAGTATTTT.

The chain has TRBV10-3 and TRBJ1-1; D is undetermined. The CDR3 contains 13 residues. Germline CDR1 is ENHRY and CDR2 is SYGVKD. Trimming left V 4 bases short and J 0 bases short, with 6 bases between. In DNA form, the CDR3 reads TGTGCCATCAGTGTAAGTATGAACACTGAAGCTTTCTTT. Translation gives CAISVSMNTEAFF.

In this sample, this clonotype turned up once. V and J are TRBV5-4 and TRBJ1-1, with D uncertain. The V gene lost 2 bases and the J gene lost 0 bases, with 5 bases spanning the gap. Germline CDR1 SGHNT, CDR2 YYREEE (reference sequence). CDR3 length equals 13 residues. DNA of the CDR3: TGTGCCAGCAGCTTCGATATGAACACTGAAGCTTTCTTT. Translated, it gives CASSFDMNTEAFF.

This chain links TRBV7-2 with TRBJ1-1, with TRBD1 matching 7 bases. Unmatched junction bases numbered 4, after V lost 3 bases and J lost 3 bases. The CDR3 covers 14 residues. Germline lookup yields CDR1 SGHTA and CDR2 FQGNSA. DNA for the CDR3: TGTGCCAGCAGCTTGGCCGGGACAGACACTGAAGCTTTCTTT. This sequence encodes CASSLAGTDTEAFF.